The rows below give T cell receptor beta chains drawn from one sample of a study of blood T cell repertoires in COVID-19. Only in-frame clones appear in the TCRdb table, and some are missing; sequencing was by immunoSEQ multiplex PCR. This table has about 190,000 clones, roughly 83% appearing once. Sequencing was done on a sample of PBMCs or T cells enriched from blood (not recorded which). The source is a woman aged 30 to 39 who had recovered from COVID-19. Both conserved end residues are part of each CDR3. The order of the fields is CDR3 protein, CDR3 DNA, V gene, clone size, D gene, J gene. D genes are given only for firm matches. Rows give clone size only sometimes, using once, few, many, or a class for an expanded clone.

CATSDTTGPGGYTF TGTGCCACCAGTGATACGACAGGGCCGGGTGGCTACACCTTC TRBV24-1 - TRBD1 TRBJ1-2
CATHSGNTIYF TGTGCCACCCACTCTGGAAACACCATATATTTT TRBV27 - - TRBJ1-3
CASSLTQGNYGYTF TGTGCCAGCAGCTTAACCCAGGGAAACTATGGCTACACCTTC TRBV7-2 - - TRBJ1-2
CASSLGTSRNEQFF TGTGCCAGCAGTTTAGGCACTAGCAGGAATGAGCAGTTCTTC TRBV28 once - TRBJ2-1
CASSQGTGRNQPQHF TGCGCCAGCAGCCAAGGGACAGGGAGGAATCAGCCCCAGCATTTT TRBV4-1 - TRBD1 TRBJ1-5
CSASGVQGAPLHF TGCAGTGCTAGTGGGGTACAGGGAGCACCCCTCCACTTT TRBV20-1 - - TRBJ1-6
CASSLGLYNEQFF TGTGCCAGCAGTTTGGGACTTTACAATGAGCAGTTCTTC TRBV27 - - TRBJ2-1
CASSVSGGSTDTQYF TGTGCCAGTAGTGTCAGCGGGGGCAGCACAGATACGCAGTATTTT TRBV19 - TRBD2 TRBJ2-3
CASSILAGGPDEQFF TGTGCCAGTAGTATCCTAGCGGGAGGGCCTGATGAGCAGTTCTTC TRBV19 - TRBD2 TRBJ2-1
CASSLESGVWGTEAFF TGCGCCAGCAGCTTGGAGTCCGGGGTCTGGGGCACTGAAGCTTTCTTT TRBV5-1 - - TRBJ1-1
CASRDGGLAKNIQYF TGTGCCAGCAGGGACGGGGGGCTAGCCAAAAACATTCAGTACTTC TRBV28 - - TRBJ2-4
CAIGGGNEQFF TGTGCCATCGGAGGCGGGAATGAGCAGTTCTTC TRBV10-3 - - TRBJ2-1
CASSLVAGTSTDTQYF TGTGCCAGCAGCTTAGTAGCGGGGACTAGCACAGATACGCAGTATTTT TRBV7-6 - TRBD2 TRBJ2-3
CASSSRSGHQETQYF TGTGCCAGCAGCTCGCGTAGCGGCCACCAAGAGACCCAGTACTTC TRBV7-9 once - TRBJ2-5
CASRPTAGAGGYTF TGTGCCAGCAGACCGACTGCAGGGGCGGGTGGCTACACCTTC TRBV2 - - TRBJ1-2
CASSVPSSGTYNEQFF TGTGCCAGCAGCGTACCCTCAAGCGGGACCTACAATGAGCAGTTCTTC TRBV9 - TRBD2 TRBJ2-1
CASSPGQEETQYF TGTGCCAGCTCACCAGGGCAGGAAGAGACCCAGTACTTC TRBV18 - - TRBJ2-5
CASQDRVGTGELFF TGCGCCAGTCAGGACAGGGTAGGCACCGGGGAGCTGTTTTTT TRBV5-1 - TRBD1 TRBJ2-2
CASSPPSGQKTQYF TGTGCCAGCAGCCCACCTAGCGGGCAAAAGACCCAGTACTTC TRBV9 - TRBD2 TRBJ2-5
CASSGERVPLYGYTF TGCGCCAGCAGCGGGGAGCGGGTCCCCCTATATGGCTACACCTTC TRBV5-1 - - TRBJ1-2
CASSPQLAGGGEQFF TGTGCCAGCAGCCCGCAATTAGCGGGGGGGGGTGAGCAGTTCTTC TRBV7-2 - TRBD2 TRBJ2-1
CASSQDPPAGGPPDTQYF TGCGCCAGCAGCCAAGACCCTCCAGCGGGAGGGCCCCCAGATACGCAGTATTTT TRBV4-1 - TRBD2 TRBJ2-3
CAWRLGLAGVGDAQYF TGTGCCTGGAGGCTTGGACTAGCGGGAGTGGGGGATGCGCAGTATTTT TRBV30 - TRBD2 TRBJ2-3
CASSHEAFF TGTGCCAGCAGCCATGAAGCTTTCTTT TRBV6-6 once - TRBJ1-1
CAAGQADTQYF TGTGCCGCTGGACAGGCAGATACGCAGTATTTT TRBV10-3 once TRBD1 TRBJ2-3
CASRPQDRMLAKNIQYF TGTGCCAGCAGGCCTCAGGACAGGATGTTAGCCAAAAACATTCAGTACTTC TRBV28 - TRBD1 TRBJ2-4
CSVETPGQLGEQFF TGCAGCGTTGAAACTCCTGGACAGTTGGGTGAGCAGTTCTTC TRBV29-1 - - TRBJ2-1
CASSTSGTTPPEVGELFF TGTGCCAGCAGCACTTCCGGGACTACCCCCCCAGAAGTCGGGGAGCTGTTTTTT TRBV7-2 - TRBD2 TRBJ2-2
CASSLVGGPYGYTF TGTGCCAGCAGCTTAGTAGGAGGGCCCTATGGCTACACCTTC TRBV7-9 - - TRBJ1-2
CAVAPGGTDTQYF TGTGCCGTTGCTCCGGGGGGCACAGATACGCAGTATTTT TRBV6-5 - - TRBJ2-3
CASTRDRRTTGELFF TGTGCCAGCACTAGGGACAGACGAACCACCGGGGAGCTGTTTTTT TRBV6-5 once TRBD1 TRBJ2-2
CAISSTSNQPQHF TGTGCCATCAGTTCGACAAGCAATCAGCCCCAGCATTTT TRBV10-3 - - TRBJ1-5
CASSFLAGGPYEQYF TGTGCCAGCAGTTTTCTAGCGGGAGGGCCCTACGAGCAGTACTTC TRBV28 - TRBD2 TRBJ2-7
CASSRGGLNNQPQHF TGTGCCAGCAGTCGCGGGGGCTTAAACAATCAGCCCCAGCATTTT TRBV28 once - TRBJ1-5
CASSYSISGSYEQYF TGTGCCAGCAGTTACTCGATTAGCGGGAGCTACGAGCAGTACTTC TRBV6-5 - TRBD2 TRBJ2-7
CASSPGQGTSHYGYTF TGTGCCAGCAGCCCGGGACAGGGAACTTCCCACTATGGCTACACCTTC TRBV11-2 - TRBD1 TRBJ1-2
CASSLMSRTSEAFF TGTGCCAGCAGTTTAATGAGTCGGACTTCAGAAGCTTTCTTT TRBV28 - - TRBJ1-1
CAWGAGTTNEKLFF TGTGCCTGGGGGGCAGGGACAACTAATGAAAAACTGTTTTTT TRBV30 - - TRBJ1-4
CASSQNILAGDNEQFF TGTGCCAGCAGCCAGAATATACTAGCGGGGGACAATGAGCAGTTCTTC TRBV3-1/TRBV3-2 - TRBD2 TRBJ2-1
CASSLSLRVKAFF TGTGCCAGCAGTTTATCGTTGAGGGTTAAAGCTTTCTTT TRBV27 once - TRBJ1-1
CASKGQGDSPLHF TGTGCCAGCAAGGGACAGGGGGATTCACCCCTCCACTTT TRBV6-5 - TRBD1 TRBJ1-6
CASSFGGSEAFF TGTGCCAGTAGTTTCGGGGGTTCTGAAGCTTTCTTT TRBV19 once - TRBJ1-1
CASSLRTSGTYGQYF TGTGCCAGCAGCCTCCGGACTAGCGGGACCTACGGGCAGTACTTC TRBV5-8 - TRBD2 TRBJ2-7
CASSYSFEQYF TGTGCCAGCAGTTACTCCTTCGAGCAGTACTTC TRBV6-5 - - TRBJ2-7
CASSFGQATYGYTF TGTGCCAGCAGCTTTGGACAGGCAACCTATGGCTACACCTTC TRBV7-2 - TRBD1 TRBJ1-2
CASSLSQGLQYF TGTGCCAGCAGTTTATCGCAGGGGTTGCAGTATTTT TRBV12-3/TRBV12-4 - - TRBJ2-3
CASRLSGSGQTQYF TGTGCCAGCAGATTGTCCGGGAGTGGGCAGACCCAGTACTTC TRBV5-4 - - TRBJ2-5
CASSYQETQYF TGTGCCAGTTCGTACCAAGAGACCCAGTACTTC TRBV28 - - TRBJ2-5
CSVAGKMSETQYF TGCAGCGTTGCGGGAAAGATGTCAGAGACCCAGTACTTC TRBV29-1 - - TRBJ2-5
CASSEQGATSYGYTF TGTGCCAGCAGTGAACAGGGGGCCACGTCCTATGGCTACACCTTC TRBV28 - TRBD1 TRBJ1-2
CASSFGTSGASSYEQYF TGTGCCAGCAGCTTCGGGACTAGCGGGGCCAGCTCCTACGAGCAGTACTTC TRBV7-6 - TRBD2 TRBJ2-7
CASSPAAEVYEQYF TGTGCCAGCTCACCAGCGGCAGAGGTGTACGAGCAGTACTTC TRBV18 - - TRBJ2-7
CASSDSRGGHGGYTF TGTGCCAGCAGTGACTCGAGGGGGGGGCATGGAGGCTACACCTTC TRBV6-4 - - TRBJ1-2